The 31 T cell receptor beta chains listed next were all sequenced from one sample in a study of OX40 agonist ivuxolimab in advanced cancers. The method was immunoSEQ multiplex PCR; TCRdb's version includes in-frame clones alone and lacks a portion of them. This sample has about 49,000 clones, with 84% found just once. Specimen: CD4+ or CD8+ T cells sorted from blood, collected in a trial of the OX40 agonist ivuxolimab. The origin of the receptors is an adult with an advanced solid tumor such as melanoma, head and neck, liver or kidney cancer.

This clone is medium-sized (0.01 to 0.1%) in the sample. V is TRBV28 and J is TRBJ1-4; D is possibly TRBD1 (6 bases). Trimming left V 6 bases short and J 6 bases short, with 17 bases between. Germline loops: CDR1 MDHEN, CDR2 SYDVKM. This CDR3 has 15 residues. CDR3 bases: TGTGCCAGCAGACCTGAGACAGGACGATATGAAAAACTGTTTTTT. Translating gives CASRPETGRYEKLFF.

The V gene is TRBV9, the J gene TRBJ2-3, with TRBD2 matching over 7 bases. CDR3 length: 17 residues. The V and J ends lost 4 bases and 4 bases, in that order; junction bases with no gene match: 15. Germline CDR1 is SGDLS and CDR2 is YYNGEE. CDR3 region: CASSPMRGRGSSDTQYF. The CDR3 nucleotides read TGTGCCAGCAGCCCTATGAGGGGTCGCGGGAGCTCAGATACGCAGTATTTT.

This clone was seen once. The chain employs TRBV28 and TRBJ1-2; 7 bases are a match to TRBD1. Germline values: CDR1 MDHEN, CDR2 SYDVKM. This CDR3 comprises 15 residues. V was pared by 5 bases and J by 1 base, with 7 bases of the junction left unmatched. The chain's CDR3 is CASSVGGGVNYGYTF. CDR3 bases: TGTGCCAGCAGTGTAGGGGGCGGCGTTAACTATGGCTACACCTTC.

The chain links TRBV29-1 to TRBJ2-7; 7 bases fit TRBD2. This CDR3 has 14 residues. Germline values: CDR1 SQVTM, CDR2 ANQGSEA. The trim removed 2 bases at V and 0 bases at J, leaving 4 bases unmatched. The CDR3, as DNA: TGCAGCGTTGAACCTAGCGGAAGCTCCTACGAGCAGTACTTC. It is translated as CSVEPSGSSYEQYF.

This chain connects TRBV5-1 to TRBJ1-4; 7 nucleotides agree with TRBD1. Germline lookup yields CDR1 SGHRS and CDR2 YFSETQ. There are 15 residues in the CDR3. Losses at the gene ends were 4 bases for V and 4 bases for J; bases not matched to a gene: 7. The CDR3 loop is CASSLTRDSNEKLFF. The CDR3 DNA reads as TGCGCCAGCAGCCTAACCCGGGACAGTAATGAAAAACTGTTTTTT.

This sequence joins TRBV19 and TRBJ2-3, with D perhaps TRBD2 (5 bases). The CDR3 runs 14 residues. Looked up from germline, CDR1 is LNHDA and CDR2 is SQIVND (reference sequence). The germline V and J ends were trimmed by 5 bases and 2 bases, with 11 bases remaining between them. For the CDR3, the DNA is TGTGCCAGTAGTGAGGTAGCGATCACAGATACGCAGTATTTT. Amino acids: CASSEVAITDTQYF. Based on the CDR3 plus reference TRBV19 and TRBJ2-3, the full variable domain is DGGITQSPKYLFRKEGQNVTLSCEQNLNHDAMYWYRQDPGQGLRLIYYSQIVNDFQKGDIAEGYSVSREKKESFPLTVTSAQKNPTAFYLCASSEVAITDTQYFGPGTRLTVL.

Details on this clone: Given a much more abundant clone one base away, this may be a read error. V gene TRBV11-2 combines with J gene TRBJ1-3, with no clear D. The CDR3 has 16 residues. V dropped 4 bases and J dropped 4 bases, with 17 bases sitting between them. In germline, CDR1 is SGHAT, CDR2 FQNNGV. The CDR3 nucleotides read TGTGCCAGCAGCTCCTTGAAGAGGGCGCTGGGAAACACCATATATTTT. Its translation is CASSSLKRALGNTIYF.

The chain is built from TRBV19 and TRBJ2-7, with 7 bases identical to TRBD2. The CDR3 sequence is 12 residues long. Germline CDR1 is LNHDA and CDR2 is SQIVND (reference sequence). V lost 6 bases, J lost 5 bases, and 4 bases stayed unmatched. CDR3 protein: CASSGTNNEQYF. In DNA form, the CDR3 reads TGTGCCAGTAGCGGGACTAACAACGAGCAGTACTTC.

This clone occurred a few times. J is TRBJ2-7 and V is TRBV19; 7 nucleotides match TRBD1. The V gene's germline CDR1 is LNHDA and CDR2 SQIVND (reference sequence). The V and J ends lost 5 bases and 1 base, in that order; junction bases with no gene match: 5. CDR3 length: 14 residues. The CDR3 region is CASSPGTESYEQYF. Written as DNA, the CDR3 is TGTGCCAGTAGTCCCGGGACAGAATCCTACGAGCAGTACTTC.

V usage is TRBV6-1 and J usage is TRBJ2-7; 8 positions match TRBD2. From germline, CDR1 is MNHNS and CDR2 SASEGT. V lost 7 bases and J lost 6; bases outside the gene matches: 11. There are 14 residues in the CDR3. CDR3 bases: TGTGCCAGCAACCGCGCGGGGGGAGACGGCGAGCAGTACTTC. It is translated as CASNRAGGDGEQYF.

The chain links TRBV28 to TRBJ2-7; 10 nucleotides line up with TRBD1. Germline CDR1 MDHEN, CDR2 SYDVKM. Trimming at V came to 6 bases and at J to 3 bases, leaving 11 bases not matched to a gene. The CDR3 totals 16 residues. CDR3 sequence (DNA): TGTGCCAGCAGCGCCAATCCCGGGACAGGGGTCTACGAGCAGTACTTC. Translated: CASSANPGTGVYEQYF. Using reference TRBV28 and TRBJ2-7 for the parts outside the CDR3, the full variable domain is DVKVTQSSRYLVKRTGEKVFLECVQDMDHENMFWYRQDPGLGLRLIYFSYDVKMKEKGDIPEGYSVSREKKERFSLILESASTNQTSMYLCASSANPGTGVYEQYFGPGTRLTVT.

The genes are TRBV5-6 and TRBJ2-1; D may correspond to TRBD1 or TRBD2 (6 bases each). The CDR3 extends over 15 amino acids. V shed 2 bases and J shed 4 bases, with 13 bases lying between them. Germline V lookup: CDR1 SGHDT, CDR2 YYEEEE. As DNA, the CDR3 is TGTGCCAGCAGCTTAGATCCGGGGGCTTACAATGAGCAGTTCTTC. Amino acids: CASSLDPGAYNEQFF.

This clone has just one count. The chain couples TRBV28 to TRBJ1-6; D ambiguous. V lost 6 bases to trimming and J lost 1 base, with 10 bases between them. Germline CDR1 is MDHEN and CDR2 is SYDVKM. The CDR3 sequence is 15 residues long. CDR3 loop: CASSIGGSYNSPLHF. DNA of the CDR3: TGTGCCAGCAGCATAGGAGGATCCTATAATTCACCCCTCCACTTT.

V usage is TRBV28 and J usage is TRBJ1-1; the D gene is possibly TRBD1 (5 bases). V was cut by 6 bases and J by 4 bases, with 18 bases left in between. The CDR3 spans 15 residues. Germline V CDR1 and CDR2: MDHEN, SYDVKM. The CDR3 nucleotides read TGTGCCAGCAGGAATCCGGGACCGAGGAGCACTGAAGCTTTCTTT. Residues: CASRNPGPRSTEAFF.

V gene TRBV9 combines with J gene TRBJ2-7; D gene ambiguous. CDR3 size: 13 residues. Germline CDR1 SGDLS, CDR2 YYNGEE. Trimming cost V 4 bases and J 6 bases, with 14 bases left between them. The CDR3 protein is CASSPNVATEQYF. DNA of the CDR3: TGTGCCAGCAGCCCTAACGTGGCGACCGAGCAGTACTTC. Looking up the rest from reference TRBV9 and TRBJ2-7 gives the full variable domain: DSGVTQTPKHLITATGQRVTLRCSPRSGDLSVYWYQQSLDQGLQFLIQYYNGEERAKGNILERFSAQQFPDLHSELNLSSLELGDSALYFCASSPNVATEQYFGPGTRLTVT.

The chain couples TRBV12-5 to TRBJ2-2, with 11 bases fitting TRBD2. Losses at the gene ends were 4 bases for V and 7 bases for J; bases not matched to a gene: 11. Germline-derived CDR1 and CDR2 are LGHNT and FRNRAP. The CDR3 has 17 residues. The CDR3 bases are TGTGCTAGTGGTTCTATAGCGGGAGGGCAAGAAAACGGGGAGCTGTTTTTT. Residues: CASGSIAGGQENGELFF. The entire variable domain, with the rest obtained from reference TRBV12-5 and TRBJ2-2, is as follows: DARVTQTPRHKVTEMGQEVTMRCQPILGHNTVFWYRQTMMQGLELLAYFRNRAPLDDSGMPKDRFSAEMPDATLATLKIQPSEPRDSAVYFCASGSIAGGQENGELFFGEGSRLTVL.

This chain links TRBV5-4 with TRBJ2-1, with D tentatively TRBD1 (6 bases). The germline gives CDR1 SGHNT, CDR2 YYREEE (reference sequence). The ends were cut back, 2 bases at V and 2 bases at J, with 11 bases in the middle. The CDR3 extends over 15 amino acids. The CDR3 spells CASSFDRTAYNEQFF. Here the CDR3 DNA reads TGTGCCAGCAGCTTTGACAGGACAGCCTACAATGAGCAGTTCTTC.

The chain employs TRBV27 and TRBJ2-1, with D possibly being TRBD1 or TRBD2 (6 bases each). The CDR3 sequence is 14 residues long. V was pared by 5 bases and J by 7 bases, with 15 bases between. Germline V gives CDR1 MNHEY, CDR2 SMNVEV (reference sequence). CDR3 sequence reads: CASSPTGGWNEQFF. The CDR3 bases are TGTGCCAGCAGTCCGACCGGGGGCTGGAATGAGCAGTTCTTC.

In this sample, this clone turned up a few times. V gene TRBV7-8 combines with J gene TRBJ2-7; 8 bases fit TRBD2. The CDR3 runs to 16 residues. Unmatched junction bases numbered 13, after V lost 7 bases and J lost 2 bases. The V gene's germline CDR1 is SGHVS and CDR2 FQNEAQ. This chain's CDR3 is CASTYLLAGGTYEQYF. For the CDR3, the DNA is TGTGCCAGCACCTACCTCCTAGCGGGCGGGACCTACGAGCAGTACTTC.

The chain couples TRBV28 to TRBJ2-7; no definite D call. The V gene lost 3 bases and the J gene lost 8 bases, with 11 bases spanning the gap. The germline V gene has CDR1 MDHEN and CDR2 SYDVKM. This CDR3 spans 12 amino acids. In DNA form, the CDR3 reads TGTGCCAGCAGTTTTGTTCTCCCCAAGCAGTACTTC. Protein sequence: CASSFVLPKQYF.

The V call is TRBV28, the J call TRBJ1-2, with TRBD1 as a possible D gene (5 bases). Per the germline V gene, CDR1 is MDHEN and CDR2 is SYDVKM. Trimming pared 6 bases from V and 12 bases from J, leaving 26 bases between. The CDR3 has 15 residues. The CDR3, as DNA: TGTGCCAGCAGCCTCGTGCAGGGAGGGTTGCGGGGCCACACCTTC. Its protein is CASSLVQGGLRGHTF.

This chain connects TRBV9 to TRBJ1-1; D call uncertain. V dropped 0 bases and J dropped 4 bases, with 13 bases sitting between them. From germline, CDR1 is SGDLS and CDR2 YYNGEE. The length of the CDR3 is 15 residues. CDR3 protein: CASSVASQAGTEAFF. CDR3 sequence (DNA): TGTGCCAGCAGCGTAGCCAGCCAAGCGGGCACTGAAGCTTTCTTT.

The chain employs TRBV2 and TRBJ2-3; a possible D gene is TRBD2 (6 bases). The CDR3 contains 14 residues. Germline assignment: CDR1 SNHLY and CDR2 FYNNEI. V dropped 5 bases and J dropped 2 bases, with 11 bases sitting between them. The CDR3 spells CASSPGGSTDTQYF. CDR3 DNA: TGTGCCAGCAGTCCCGGGGGATCCACAGATACGCAGTATTTT. The full variable domain, its missing parts supplied by reference TRBV2 and TRBJ2-3, is EPEVTQTPSHQVTQMGQEVILRCVPISNHLYFYWYRQILGQKVEFLVSFYNNEISEKSEIFDDQFSVERPDGSNFTLKIRSTKLEDSAMYFCASSPGGSTDTQYFGPGTRLTVL.

The rearrangement joins TRBV11-2 to TRBJ1-1; possible D gene TRBD1, 5 bases. Between the trimmed V and J ends, which lost 7 bases and 7 bases, there was a span of 16 bases. Germline lookup yields CDR1 SGHAT and CDR2 FQNNGV. The CDR3 runs 13 residues. CDR3 protein: CASKLTGVIEAFF. As DNA, the CDR3 is TGTGCCAGCAAATTGACGGGGGTTATTGAAGCTTTCTTT. The whole variable domain, filled in from reference TRBV11-2 and TRBJ1-1, reads EAGVAQSPRYKIIEKRQSVAFWCNPISGHATLYWYQQILGQGPKLLIQFQNNGVVDDSQLPKDRFSAERLKGVDSTLKIQPAKLEDSAVYLCASKLTGVIEAFFGQGTRLTVV.

This clone was picked up one time. V usage is TRBV7-3 and J usage is TRBJ2-7, with D possibly matching TRBD1 (6 bases). The V end lost 5 bases, the J end lost 6 bases, and 14 bases lay between the germline ends. Germline V gene sequence: CDR1 SGHTA, CDR2 FQGTGA. The CDR3 sequence is 13 residues long. The CDR3 spells CASSTLAGAEQYF. The CDR3, as DNA: TGTGCCAGCAGCACCCTGGCAGGGGCCGAGCAGTACTTC.

This chain connects TRBV9 to TRBJ1-1, with D possibly TRBD1 on 5 matching bases. This CDR3 has 16 amino acids. Germline CDR1 reads SGDLS; CDR2 reads YYNGEE. V was trimmed by 3 bases and J by 0 bases, leaving 15 bases between them. CDR3 sequence: CASSGRDDLMNTEAFF. The CDR3 DNA reads TGTGCCAGCAGCGGCCGGGACGACCTTATGAACACTGAAGCTTTCTTT.

The chain couples TRBV25-1 to TRBJ2-7; TRBD2 agrees at 7 bases. V shed 4 bases, J shed 2 bases, and the junction held 11 bases outside the gene matches. From germline, CDR1 is MGHDK and CDR2 SYGVNS. This CDR3 contains 16 residues. CDR3 nucleotide sequence: TGTGCCAGCAGTGGGGGGGGAGGGACTACAACCTACGAGCAGTACTTC. This sequence encodes CASSGGGGTTTYEQYF.

J is TRBJ2-3 and V is TRBV5-1, with TRBD2 matching 8 bases. CDR1 is SGHRS, CDR2 YFSETQ, per germline. After removal of 4 bases from V and 0 bases from J, the junction contained 10 bases not matched to a gene. The length of the CDR3 is 17 residues. The CDR3 DNA reads TGCGCCAGCAGCCCCGCCCTTAGCGGGAAAAGCACAGATACGCAGTATTTT. This translates into CASSPALSGKSTDTQYF.

The CDR3 spells CASSYSSGLTNEQFF. Written as DNA, the CDR3 is TGTGCCAGCAGTTACTCTTCAGGGCTTACCAATGAGCAGTTCTTC. The chain recombines TRBV6-5 with TRBJ2-1; perhaps TRBD1 as D (5 bases). The germline CDR1 and CDR2 sequences are MNHEY and SVGAGI. CDR3 size: 15 residues. The V end was cut by 0 bases, the J end by 6 bases, with 12 bases between.

V and J are TRBV11-2 and TRBJ2-5; 13 bases match TRBD2. Matching the DNA end better, TRBJ2-7 makes the J call doubtful. This CDR3 contains 17 residues. Germline V gene lookup returns CDR1 SGHAT and CDR2 FQNNGV. The CDR3 DNA is TGTGCCAGCAGCCCAAGGACTAGCGGGAGTTCCACCTACGAGCAGTACTTC. Translation gives CASSPRTSGSSTYEQYF.

The CDR3 nucleotides are TGTGCCAGCAGCCTGGATCTAGCCAAAAACATTCAGTACTTC. Residues: CASSLDLAKNIQYF. The V and J genes are TRBV11-1 and TRBJ2-4; D gene unclear. Germline CDR1 SGHAT, CDR2 FQDESV (reference sequence). Trimming took off 5 bases at V and 0 bases at J, with 8 bases between the two ends. There are 14 residues in the CDR3.